This TCR beta chain was profiled in a study of CD8 T cells in Susac syndrome. General study points: The authors acknowledged that the study's TCR sequencing and HLA analysis involved relatively few individuals.

RNA in amounts of about 0.5 to 1 ug was reverse transcribed with random hexamers. An immunoSEQ multiplex PCR amplified TCR beta CDR3 over 54 Vbeta and 13 Jbeta. In TCRdb, the immunoSEQ multiplex PCR reads were re-called with MiXCR into one record per CDR3 protein. The sample holds roughly 190,000 distinct CDR3 sequences, more than 85% seen once. Negative isolation was used for CD8+ and CD4+ T cells and FACS enrichment for TEMRA cells. A remark on this clonotype: Its antigen is unidentified.

The receptor's source is a human donor with Susac syndrome. The sample comprised CD8+ T cells from PBMCs.

CDR3: CASSSGAPGETQYF. The DNA for the CDR3 is TGTGCCAGCAGTAGCGGGGCGCCCGGGGAGACCCAGTACTTC. The chain employs TRBV6-2 or TRBV6-3 and TRBJ2-5; 7 nucleotides line up with TRBD2. The CDR3 sequence is 14 residues long. After removal of 5 bases from V and 5 bases from J, the junction contained 8 bases not matched to a gene. Germline V gene data show CDR1 as MNHEY and CDR2 as SVGEGT.